This T cell receptor (beta chain) was retrieved from a study of CD8+CD57+ T cells in acquired aplastic anemia. Study-level information: The mean DNA yield obtained from sorted CD4+ and CD8+ cells came to about 3.2 ug. Study-level points and caveats: Patients shared 25 to 30 CD8+ CDR3 sequences with controls.

This clonotype was picked up many times. What it recognizes is unknown. The TCR beta profiling, which covered VDJ combination and CDR3 sequence, was carried out using genomic DNA as the template. TCRdb ran MiXCR on the reads and lists one entry per CDR3 protein. The sample lists approximately 170,000 distinct CDR3 sequences, about three fifths occurring once. Germline CDR1 reads SGHRS; CDR2 reads YFSETQ. This CDR3 region has 13 residues. V was shortened by 0 bases and J by 4 bases, with 2 bases between the two germline ends. This TCR came from a human donor in good health. V usage is TRBV5-1 and J usage is TRBJ1-6; D gene unclear. Source material: sorted CD4+, CD8+, or CD8+CD57+ T cells (not recorded which) from PBMCs. CDR3 in amino acids: CASSLEYNSPLHF. CDR3 coding DNA: TGCGCCAGCAGCTTGGAGTATAATTCACCCCTCCACTTT.